The TCR beta chain under discussion was sequenced for a study of early stage breast cancer tumors. The study's findings and limits: Commonly generated sequences made up most enriched TCRB sequences shared between patients.

Data came from immunoSEQ multiplex PCR; TCRdb stores just in-frame clones and leaves some out. The top ten hold approximately 15% of the sample, which has approximately 7,000 clones, 50% to 75% seen once. CDR3 length equals 14 residues. The J segment lost 1 base and the V segment lost 6 bases, leaving 4 bases of the junction unmatched. CDR1 and CDR2 (germline): MNHNS, SASEGT. On this clone: Its target is not known.

The sequencing input was normal breast tissue next to the tumor. The TCR was taken from a person aged 50-59 years with breast cancer. The chain uses TRBV6-1 and TRBJ1-1; 8 bases match TRBD1. CDR3 DNA: TGTGCCAGCAGGCAGGGGGCAGGGAACACTGAAGCTTTCTTT. Translating it yields CASRQGAGNTEAFF.